This T cell receptor beta chain stems from a study of OX40 agonist ivuxolimab in advanced cancers. Study at large: About 40% of patients had received prior checkpoint inhibitor therapy. Partial responses occurred in three patients (one hepatocellular carcinoma, two cutaneous melanoma).

The study, taken as a whole, reports: Expanded clones tended on average to be more numerous among CD8+ T cells than CD4+.

Data came from immunoSEQ multiplex PCR; TCRdb stores just in-frame clones and leaves some out. The sample has approximately 84,000 clones, under 95% seen once. J gave up 8 bases and V 4 bases, and 6 bases lay outside the gene matches. The CDR3 is made up of 14 amino acids. The V gene's germline CDR1 is KGHSH and CDR2 LQKENI. Notes on this clone: Its antigen is not known.

The chain has TRBV18 and TRBJ1-4; 8 bases align to TRBD1. This clonotype originated in an adult with an advanced solid tumor such as melanoma, head and neck, liver or kidney cancer. Sample: CD4+ or CD8+ T cells sorted from blood, taken in a trial of the OX40 agonist ivuxolimab. CDR3 amino acids: CASSHRQGTEKLFF. The CDR3 DNA sequence: TGTGCCAGCTCACACCGACAGGGGACGGAAAAACTGTTTTTT.